This is a list of T cell receptor beta chains from one sample in a study of shared clonotypes between healthy human individuals. Profiled with immunoSEQ multiplex PCR; TCRdb holds only in-frame clones, not every one. The table lists around 1,000,000 clones, approximately 80% of them singletons. The material sequenced was memory CD4+ T cells from PBMCs. The receptors here all came from a man younger than 35 in good health. Some clones in this sample may be carry-over from other donors' samples. Each CDR3 is given with its conserved first and last residue. The D gene is left open where the match is weak. Rows may omit the clone size; those that give it use once, few, many or a size class.

j_gene: TRBJ1-2
abundance: NA
d_gene: NA
v_gene: TRBV5-6
CDR3nt: TGTGCCAGCAGCTTTACCCCCGGGGGAATCTATGGCTACACCTTC
CDR3aa: CASSFTPGGIYGYTF

j_gene: TRBJ2-2
abundance: NA
d_gene: TRBD1
v_gene: TRBV29-1
CDR3nt: TGCAGCGCTAGACAGGGGGCAGTAAGGGAGCTGTTTTTT
CDR3aa: CSARQGAVRELFF

j_gene: TRBJ1-1
abundance: few
d_gene: NA
v_gene: TRBV29-1
CDR3nt: TGCAGCGTTGCCACTATTCCCTACACTGAAGCTTTCTTT
CDR3aa: CSVATIPYTEAFF

j_gene: TRBJ2-4
abundance: NA
d_gene: NA
v_gene: TRBV6-6
CDR3nt: TGTGCCAGCAGTTACTCGTTGGTAGCTAACGTTCAGTACTTC
CDR3aa: CASSYSLVANVQYF

j_gene: TRBJ2-7
abundance: few
d_gene: TRBD1
v_gene: TRBV10-3
CDR3nt: TGTGCCACATACCCGGGACAGGGGGCGAACGAGCAGTACTTC
CDR3aa: CATYPGQGANEQYF

j_gene: TRBJ2-7
abundance: NA
d_gene: NA
v_gene: TRBV5-5
CDR3nt: TGTGCCAGCAGCTGGGGCGGCGAGGAGCAGTACTTC
CDR3aa: CASSWGGEEQYF

j_gene: TRBJ2-7
abundance: NA
d_gene: TRBD2
v_gene: TRBV5-1
CDR3nt: TGCGCCAGCAGTGAGACTAGCGGACCCTCCTACGAGCAGTACTTC
CDR3aa: CASSETSGPSYEQYF

j_gene: TRBJ2-1
abundance: once
d_gene: TRBD2
v_gene: TRBV27
CDR3nt: TGTGCCAGCAGTTCCAAGGGACTAGTAAGGCAGTTCTTC
CDR3aa: CASSSKGLVRQFF

j_gene: TRBJ1-2
abundance: few
d_gene: TRBD1
v_gene: TRBV6-6
CDR3nt: TGTGCCAGCAGTGGCAACAGGGGCCCCTATGGCTACACCTTC
CDR3aa: CASSGNRGPYGYTF

j_gene: TRBJ2-1
abundance: NA
d_gene: NA
v_gene: TRBV4-2
CDR3nt: TGTGCCAGCAGCCAAGATCAAGGGCTTACCTACAATGAGCAGTTCTTC
CDR3aa: CASSQDQGLTYNEQFF

j_gene: TRBJ1-2
abundance: NA
d_gene: TRBD1
v_gene: TRBV5-4
CDR3nt: TGTGCCAGCAGTTCCCCCCAGGGACAGGCCTATGGCTACACCTTC
CDR3aa: CASSSPQGQAYGYTF

j_gene: TRBJ1-1
abundance: NA
d_gene: NA
v_gene: TRBV6-5
CDR3nt: TGTGCCAGCAGATTGACGGGAAGGAACACTGAAGCTTTCTTT
CDR3aa: CASRLTGRNTEAFF

j_gene: TRBJ2-7
abundance: NA
d_gene: NA
v_gene: TRBV15
CDR3nt: TGTGCCACCAGCAGAGATGGTGACGAGCAGTACTTC
CDR3aa: CATSRDGDEQYF

j_gene: TRBJ2-3
abundance: NA
d_gene: NA
v_gene: TRBV11-2
CDR3nt: TGTGCCAGCAGCCCGTCAGATACGCAGTATTTT
CDR3aa: CASSPSDTQYF

j_gene: TRBJ1-1
abundance: NA
d_gene: NA
v_gene: TRBV28
CDR3nt: TGTGCCAGCAGTTCCGCCGGGGCCAGAGGGACTGAAGCTTTCTTT
CDR3aa: CASSSAGARGTEAFF

j_gene: TRBJ1-2
abundance: NA
d_gene: TRBD1
v_gene: TRBV2
CDR3nt: TGTGCCAGCATCCGTCAGACAGGGGGCTATGGCTACACCTTC
CDR3aa: CASIRQTGGYGYTF

j_gene: TRBJ2-5
abundance: once
d_gene: TRBD2
v_gene: TRBV2
CDR3nt: TGTGCCAGCAGTCGGCTCCTAGCGGGAGTCGAGACCCAGTACTTC
CDR3aa: CASSRLLAGVETQYF

j_gene: TRBJ1-4
abundance: NA
d_gene: NA
v_gene: TRBV7-2
CDR3nt: TGTGCCAGCAGCCTACCTAATGAAAAACTGTTTTTT
CDR3aa: CASSLPNEKLFF

j_gene: TRBJ1-5
abundance: NA
d_gene: NA
v_gene: TRBV30
CDR3nt: TGTGCCTGGAGTCGGGCCCGGGGGAGCAATCAGCCCCAGCATTTT
CDR3aa: CAWSRARGSNQPQHF

j_gene: TRBJ2-7
abundance: NA
d_gene: TRBD2
v_gene: TRBV7-2
CDR3nt: TGTGCCAGCAGTTCTTTAGCGGGAGTAGACGAGCAGTACTTC
CDR3aa: CASSSLAGVDEQYF

j_gene: TRBJ2-7
abundance: few
d_gene: NA
v_gene: TRBV25-1
CDR3nt: TGTGCCAGCAGTGACGGGCGGACAAAAACCTACGAGCAGTACTTC
CDR3aa: CASSDGRTKTYEQYF

j_gene: TRBJ2-1
abundance: NA
d_gene: TRBD1
v_gene: TRBV5-1
CDR3nt: TGCGCCAGCAGCGTGGACAGGGGGCGGGATGAGCAGTTCTTC
CDR3aa: CASSVDRGRDEQFF

j_gene: TRBJ1-5
abundance: NA
d_gene: NA
v_gene: TRBV10-3
CDR3nt: TGTGCCATCAGTGAGAGGGCCCTTACAAATCAGCCCCAGCATTTT
CDR3aa: CAISERALTNQPQHF

j_gene: TRBJ2-7
abundance: NA
d_gene: NA
v_gene: TRBV4-1
CDR3nt: TGCGCCAGCAGCCAGCAAGACAATCCTTCCTACGAGCAGTACTTC
CDR3aa: CASSQQDNPSYEQYF

j_gene: TRBJ1-1
abundance: NA
d_gene: NA
v_gene: TRBV5-4
CDR3nt: TGTGCCAGCAGGTCGACAGAAAACACTGAAGCTTTCTTT
CDR3aa: CASRSTENTEAFF

j_gene: TRBJ1-2
abundance: once
d_gene: NA
v_gene: TRBV30
CDR3nt: TGTGCCTGGAAGTGGCAGGGTGGCTATGGCTACACCTTC
CDR3aa: CAWKWQGGYGYTF

j_gene: TRBJ2-7
abundance: NA
d_gene: TRBD2
v_gene: TRBV28
CDR3nt: TGTGCCAGCAGTTCCAGCGGGAGGGCCGACGAGCAGTACTTC
CDR3aa: CASSSSGRADEQYF

j_gene: TRBJ2-5
abundance: once
d_gene: TRBD1
v_gene: TRBV5-6
CDR3nt: TGTGCCAGCAGCTTGGGGACAGGGGGACGGGAGACCCAGTACTTC
CDR3aa: CASSLGTGGRETQYF

j_gene: TRBJ1-2
abundance: few
d_gene: NA
v_gene: TRBV7-6
CDR3nt: TGTGCCAGCAGCACCTTACGGACGACCAACACTTCTAACTATGGCTACACCTTC
CDR3aa: CASSTLRTTNTSNYGYTF

j_gene: TRBJ2-3
abundance: NA
d_gene: TRBD1
v_gene: TRBV5-1
CDR3nt: TGCGCCAGCACGACAGGGGACTCCACAGATACGCAGTATTTT
CDR3aa: CASTTGDSTDTQYF

j_gene: TRBJ1-5
abundance: NA
d_gene: NA
v_gene: TRBV28
CDR3nt: TGTGCCAGCAGTTTATTCGGGGAGAATCAGCCCCAGCATTTT
CDR3aa: CASSLFGENQPQHF

j_gene: TRBJ2-5
abundance: NA
d_gene: TRBD1
v_gene: TRBV11-2
CDR3nt: TGTGCCAGCAGCTTAGATTTCGGGACAGCCCAAGAGACCCAGTACTTC
CDR3aa: CASSLDFGTAQETQYF

j_gene: TRBJ2-1
abundance: NA
d_gene: NA
v_gene: TRBV27
CDR3nt: TGTGCCACCTCGTACCTATCGAACTACAATGAGCAGTTCTTC
CDR3aa: CATSYLSNYNEQFF

j_gene: TRBJ2-3
abundance: many
d_gene: TRBD2
v_gene: TRBV5-5
CDR3nt: TGTGCCAGCAGCTTGCCTAGCGGGGTCACAGATACGCAGTATTTT
CDR3aa: CASSLPSGVTDTQYF

j_gene: TRBJ2-7
abundance: NA
d_gene: TRBD1
v_gene: TRBV7-8
CDR3nt: TGTGCCAGCAGCCTAGGGACAGGGGGCGCCTACGAGCAGTACTTC
CDR3aa: CASSLGTGGAYEQYF

j_gene: TRBJ2-3
abundance: NA
d_gene: TRBD2
v_gene: TRBV4-1
CDR3nt: TGCGCCAGCAGCCAAGATCCTAGCGGGAGCACAGATACGCAGTATTTT
CDR3aa: CASSQDPSGSTDTQYF

j_gene: TRBJ1-2
abundance: once
d_gene: TRBD1
v_gene: TRBV5-1
CDR3nt: TGCGCCAGCAGCGCGTATCCGGGACAGGGGACCCATGGCTATGGCTACACCTTC
CDR3aa: CASSAYPGQGTHGYGYTF

j_gene: TRBJ2-2
abundance: few
d_gene: NA
v_gene: TRBV18
CDR3nt: TGTGCCAGCTCACCAAGTGTTAAAACCGGGGAGCTGTTTTTT
CDR3aa: CASSPSVKTGELFF

j_gene: TRBJ2-7
abundance: NA
d_gene: TRBD1
v_gene: TRBV6-5
CDR3nt: TGTGCCAGCAGGACCGGACAGGCACTGAACGAGCAGTACTTC
CDR3aa: CASRTGQALNEQYF

j_gene: TRBJ2-5
abundance: NA
d_gene: NA
v_gene: TRBV28
CDR3nt: TGTGCCAGCAGCGTGTACCAAGAGACCCAGTACTTC
CDR3aa: CASSVYQETQYF

j_gene: TRBJ2-1
abundance: NA
d_gene: NA
v_gene: TRBV4-2
CDR3nt: TGTGCCAGCAGCCAACTAGGGGGCTCCTACAATGAGCAGTTCTTC
CDR3aa: CASSQLGGSYNEQFF

j_gene: TRBJ2-1
abundance: NA
d_gene: TRBD2
v_gene: TRBV7-9
CDR3nt: TGTGCCAGCAGCTTACTAGCGGTAGGAGGAGAGCAGTTCTTC
CDR3aa: CASSLLAVGGEQFF

j_gene: TRBJ1-2
abundance: few
d_gene: NA
v_gene: TRBV5-1
CDR3nt: TGCGCCAGCAGCCCCCTTGGCAGGGCCCAAAATGGCTACACCTTC
CDR3aa: CASSPLGRAQNGYTF

j_gene: TRBJ1-5
abundance: NA
d_gene: NA
v_gene: TRBV18
CDR3nt: TGTGCCAGCTCACCAGGGCGTGATCAGCCCCAGCATTTT
CDR3aa: CASSPGRDQPQHF

j_gene: TRBJ1-5
abundance: NA
d_gene: NA
v_gene: TRBV7-2
CDR3nt: TGTGCCAGCAGCTGGGCAGGCGATCAGCCCCAGCATTTT
CDR3aa: CASSWAGDQPQHF

j_gene: TRBJ1-5
abundance: NA
d_gene: NA
v_gene: TRBV30
CDR3nt: TGTGCCTGGAGTGTACCCGGACGGATAAATCAGCCCCAGCATTTT
CDR3aa: CAWSVPGRINQPQHF

j_gene: TRBJ1-1
abundance: NA
d_gene: NA
v_gene: TRBV5-1
CDR3nt: TGCGCCAGCAGCGCAGCACAGGTAGGAGGTACTGAAGCTTTCTTT
CDR3aa: CASSAAQVGGTEAFF

j_gene: TRBJ2-1
abundance: NA
d_gene: NA
v_gene: TRBV4-2
CDR3nt: TGTGCCAGCAGCCAAGATCACTACCAGCACAATGAGCAGTTCTTC
CDR3aa: CASSQDHYQHNEQFF

j_gene: TRBJ2-7
abundance: NA
d_gene: TRBD1
v_gene: TRBV6-5
CDR3nt: TGTGCCAGCAGCTTTGACAGGGCGGGCTACGAGCAGTACTTC
CDR3aa: CASSFDRAGYEQYF

j_gene: TRBJ1-2
abundance: NA
d_gene: NA
v_gene: TRBV27
CDR3nt: TGTGCCAGCAGTTTAGATGGGGTTAGAAACTATGGCTACACCTTC
CDR3aa: CASSLDGVRNYGYTF